Listed below are T cell receptor beta chains from one sample, sequenced in a study of T-cell memory formation after mild COVID-19. A single record per CDR3 protein comes from TCRdb applying MiXCR to the 5' RACE reads. The data contain roughly 510,000 distinct CDR3 sequences, roughly a sixth of them singletons. The specimen sequenced was PBMCs or a T cell subset sorted from them (not recorded which). The origin of the receptors is an adult woman who had mild COVID-19 (a few samples of this study predate the infection). Cell type and time point are not known. Each CDR3 is given with its conserved first and last residue. A D gene is named only where the DNA matches it firmly. Not every row has a clone size; where given, it reads once, few, many or a size class.

>.|TRBJ2-7|TRBV14|TRBD2
CASSPGRVAYEQYF
TGTGCCAGCAGCCCGGGGAGGGTGGCCTACGAGCAGTACTTC
>.|TRBJ1-1|TRBV7-9|.
CASSLEAGYTEAFF
TGTGCCAGCAGCTTAGAGGCAGGGTACACTGAAGCTTTCTTT
>few|TRBJ2-7|TRBV18|.
CASSPSRTYEQYF
TGTGCCAGCTCACCGAGCAGGACCTACGAGCAGTACTTC
>.|TRBJ2-3|TRBV7-9|TRBD2
CASSQTSGWSDTQYF
TGTGCCAGCAGCCAAACTAGCGGGTGGTCAGATACGCAGTATTTT
>.|TRBJ2-3|TRBV7-3|.
CASSSFFRVQGDTQYF
TGTGCCAGCAGCTCTTTTTTCCGGGTCCAGGGAGATACGCAGTATTTT
>many|TRBJ2-1|TRBV3-1|.
CASSQINEQFF
TGTGCCAGCAGCCAAATAAATGAGCAGTTCTTC
>.|TRBJ2-1|TRBV2|TRBD2
CACSGGGNEQFF
TGTGCCTGTAGCGGGGGAGGTAATGAGCAGTTCTTC
>.|TRBJ2-3|TRBV6-5|.
CASRLRGNTDTQYF
TGTGCCAGCAGGCTCCGGGGGAACACAGATACGCAGTATTTT
>.|TRBJ1-1|TRBV7-9|.
CASSPTVEHTEAFF
TGTGCCAGCAGCCCTACCGTGGAACACACTGAAGCTTTCTTT
>few|TRBJ2-7|TRBV29-1|.
CSVGEGLREQYF
TGCAGCGTTGGTGAGGGACTCCGCGAGCAGTACTTC
>many|TRBJ1-4|TRBV4-3|.
CASSQNQGLNEKLFF
TGCGCCAGCAGCCAGAACCAGGGGCTTAATGAAAAACTGTTTTTT
>.|TRBJ1-5|TRBV5-6|.
CASSFRGSSNQPQHF
TGTGCCAGCAGCTTTAGGGGAAGTAGCAATCAGCCCCAGCATTTT
>.|TRBJ1-6|TRBV11-2|.
CASSLGGGTGSPLHF
TGTGCCAGCAGCTTAGGCGGGGGTACAGGCTCACCCCTCCACTTT
>.|TRBJ2-1|TRBV4-3|TRBD1
CASSQDLLQGAVREQFF
TGCGCCAGCAGCCAAGATCTTTTACAGGGGGCCGTGCGTGAGCAGTTCTTC
>.|TRBJ1-1|TRBV18|TRBD1
CASSPKQGAGTEAFF
TGTGCCAGCTCACCGAAACAGGGGGCAGGAACTGAAGCTTTCTTT
>.|TRBJ2-3|TRBV28|TRBD2
CASSRLAGGLDTQYF
TGTGCCAGCAGTCGACTAGCGGGAGGGCTGGATACGCAGTATTTT
>few|TRBJ2-1|TRBV7-2|.
CASSRGTLNEQFF
TGTGCCAGCAGCCGCGGGACTCTCAATGAGCAGTTCTTC
>.|TRBJ2-1|TRBV6-6|TRBD2
CASTSITGLAHVGEQFF
TGTGCCAGCACCTCAATAACGGGACTAGCGCATGTTGGTGAGCAGTTCTTC
>.|TRBJ1-2|TRBV7-9|TRBD1
CASSFGQGTNYGYTF
TGTGCCAGCAGCTTCGGACAGGGAACCAACTATGGCTACACCTTC
>few|TRBJ1-1|TRBV2|.
CARGDPGGSMERRGYTEAFF
TGTGCCAGGGGGGATCCGGGCGGCTCCATGGAGAGGCGGGGTTACACTGAAGCTTTCTTT
>.|TRBJ1-4|TRBV4-1|.
CASLSHSIATNEKLFF
TGCGCCAGCTTATCCCACAGCATTGCAACTAATGAAAAACTGTTTTTT
>few|TRBJ1-1|TRBV3-1|.
CASSHQMNTEAFF
TGTGCCAGCAGCCATCAGATGAACACTGAAGCTTTCTTT
>few|TRBJ2-3|TRBV5-4|TRBD2
CASSLSSGKTYYTDTQYF
TGTGCCAGCAGCTTGTCTAGCGGGAAGACCTACTACACAGATACGCAGTATTTT
>few|TRBJ2-7|TRBV2|TRBD2
CAAGEGRYEQYF
TGTGCCGCGGGGGAGGGTCGGTACGAGCAGTACTTC
>once|TRBJ1-1|TRBV4-1|.
CASSFKTEWEAFF
TGCGCCAGCAGCTTTAAGACGGAATGGGAAGCTTTCTTT
>few|TRBJ2-1|TRBV7-2|.
CASSPLLGVGGEQFF
TGTGCCAGCAGCCCACTACTCGGAGTGGGGGGTGAGCAGTTCTTC
>many|TRBJ2-3|TRBV5-4|.
CASSFNMGTDTQYF
TGTGCCAGCAGCTTTAACATGGGCACAGATACGCAGTATTTT
>.|TRBJ2-7|TRBV20-1|.
CSARVELVGEQYF
TGCAGTGCTAGAGTTGAACTAGTTGGCGAGCAGTACTTC
>.|TRBJ1-1|TRBV2|.
CARRRGNTEAFF
TGTGCCCGCCGAAGGGGGAACACTGAAGCTTTCTTT
>many|TRBJ2-5|TRBV9|.
CASSLGLSQETQYF
TGTGCCAGCAGCCTCGGACTTTCCCAAGAGACCCAGTACTTC
>few|TRBJ2-1|TRBV7-9|TRBD1
CASSPPDRGRDEQFF
TGTGCCAGCAGCCCGCCGGACAGGGGTCGGGATGAGCAGTTCTTC
>few|TRBJ2-7|TRBV20-1|.
CSARDQLAGLEQYF
TGCAGTGCTAGAGATCAACTTGCGGGTCTCGAGCAGTACTTC
>many|TRBJ2-1|TRBV18|TRBD1
CASSPGQGSYNEQFF
TGTGCCAGCAGCCCTGGACAGGGGTCCTACAATGAGCAGTTCTTC
>few|TRBJ2-1|TRBV20-1|TRBD1
CSAPQGFGYNEQFF
TGCAGTGCTCCACAGGGGTTCGGCTACAATGAGCAGTTCTTC
>few|TRBJ2-1|TRBV5-1|.
CASSGDEGSEQFF
TGCGCCAGCAGCGGCGACGAGGGGAGTGAGCAGTTCTTC
>few|TRBJ1-1|TRBV30|TRBD1
CAWTRTGGSAAFF
TGTGCCTGGACGAGGACAGGGGGAAGTGCAGCTTTCTTT
>many|TRBJ2-7|TRBV6-5|TRBD1
CASSYSGTGDEQYF
TGTGCCAGCAGTTACTCAGGGACAGGGGACGAGCAGTACTTC
>few|TRBJ2-2|TRBV6-6|TRBD2
CASRTLNIRSGRNTGELFF
TGTGCCAGCAGAACCCTAAATATTCGCAGCGGGAGGAACACCGGGGAGCTGTTTTTT
>.|TRBJ2-1|TRBV29-1|TRBD2
CSVFLAAYNEQFF
TGCAGCGTTTTTCTAGCGGCCTACAATGAGCAGTTCTTC
>few|TRBJ1-4|TRBV7-9|TRBD1
CASSLGQGVYEKLFF
TGTGCCAGCAGCTTGGGACAGGGGGTTTATGAAAAACTGTTTTTT
>.|TRBJ1-5|TRBV5-5|.
CASSLAPGFGNQPQHF
TGTGCCAGCAGCTTGGCCCCCGGTTTTGGCAATCAGCCCCAGCATTTT
>.|TRBJ2-2|TRBV6-1|.
CASSGGVYTGELFF
TGTGCCAGCAGTGGGGGGGTGTATACCGGGGAGCTGTTTTTT
>.|TRBJ1-6|TRBV12-3/TRBV12-4|.
CASSPRYGDSPLHF
TGTGCCAGCAGTCCCCGTTACGGGGATTCACCCCTCCACTTT
>.|TRBJ2-1|TRBV7-9|.
CASSPRDSKDVEQFF
TGTGCCAGCAGCCCCCGGGACTCCAAGGACGTTGAGCAGTTCTTC
>few|TRBJ2-2|TRBV12-3/TRBV12-4|TRBD1
CASSFLYPGTGNTGELFF
TGTGCCAGCAGTTTCTTGTATCCCGGGACAGGTAACACCGGGGAGCTGTTTTTT
>.|TRBJ2-3|TRBV4-1|TRBD1
CASSPRRDRSTDTQYF
TGCGCCAGCAGCCCACGTCGGGACAGGAGCACAGATACGCAGTATTTT